These 5 T cell receptor beta chains originate from one sample sequenced in a study of T cell responses to AZD1222 COVID-19 vaccine. Using immunoSEQ multiplex PCR, the repertoire was profiled, and TCRdb retains in-frame clones only, with some absent. The sample includes about 200,000 clones, approximately 91% of them seen just once. The material sequenced was peripheral blood, taken 28 days after the second AZD1222 dose. These receptors came from an adult who received the AZD1222 COVID-19 vaccine.

The genes are TRBV28 and TRBJ2-7; D perhaps matches TRBD1 (5 bases). The length of the CDR3 is 16 residues. V was shortened by 6 bases and J by 3 bases, with 21 bases between the two germline ends. Germline V gene data show CDR1 as MDHEN and CDR2 as SYDVKM. CDR3 sequence reads: CASSLPTDNPYYEQYF. CDR3 nucleotide sequence: TGTGCCAGCAGCCTCCCGACAGACAACCCCTACTACGAGCAGTACTTC.

CDR3 sequence reads: CASSFARRELFF. The CDR3, as DNA: TGTGCCAGCAGCTTCGCTCGGAGGGAGCTGTTTTTT. The rearrangement uses TRBV7-9 and TRBJ2-2; D is uncertain. V dropped 3 bases and J dropped 9 bases, with 8 bases sitting between them. This CDR3 comprises 12 residues. The germline CDR1 and CDR2 sequences are SEHNR and FQNEAQ (reference sequence).

The genes are TRBV12-3 or TRBV12-4 and TRBJ1-5; no clear D. The CDR3 has 13 amino acids. V was pared by 3 bases and J by 2 bases, with 5 bases between. CDR3 in amino acids: CASSFGGNQPQHF. Written as DNA, the CDR3 is TGTGCCAGCAGTTTTGGGGGCAATCAGCCCCAGCATTTT.

CDR3: CASSLTGSAYEQYF. The CDR3 bases are TGTGCCAGCAGCTTAACGGGGTCAGCCTACGAGCAGTACTTC. V usage is TRBV11-2 and J usage is TRBJ2-7; D may be TRBD2 (5 bases). The CDR3 runs to 14 residues. CDR1 and CDR2 (germline): SGHAT, FQNNGV. Trimming cost V 2 bases and J 2 bases, with 10 bases left between them.

The V and J genes are TRBV15 and TRBJ1-5, with D uncertain. The germline V gene has CDR1 LNHNV and CDR2 YYDKDF (reference sequence). V was shortened by 0 bases and J by 5 bases, with 14 bases between the two germline ends. The CDR3 extends over 16 amino acids. CDR3 sequence reads: CATSRDGRIGHQPQHF. CDR3 coding DNA: TGTGCCACCAGCAGAGATGGGAGGATAGGTCATCAGCCCCAGCATTTT.